This T cell receptor beta chain appears in the sequencing data of a study of T cells in localized non-small cell lung cancer. Assay used: immunoSEQ multiplex PCR; TCRdb lists only in-frame clones, some missing. The sample contains 45,000 or so clones, more than 85% of which appear only once. Findings and caveats of the study: In the blood, greater T cell density corresponded to longer overall survival.

Concerning this clone itself: The antigen remains unidentified.

This sample comprised PBMCs, obtained before any cancer treatment. The clonotype originates from a man between 40 and 75 years old with stage II lung adenocarcinoma.

This CDR3 is CASSPGTGGPYGYTF. The CDR3 DNA reads as TGTGCCAGCAGCCCCGGGACAGGGGGCCCTTATGGCTACACCTTC. The gene calls are TRBV5-6 and TRBJ1-2; TRBD1 agrees at 12 bases. CDR1 is SGHDT, CDR2 YYEEEE, per germline. With V trimmed by 4 bases and J by 5 bases, 6 bases remained unmatched. The CDR3 sequence is 15 residues long. Full variable domain (missing parts from reference TRBV5-6 and TRBJ1-2): DAGVTQSPTHLIKTRGQQVTLRCSPKSGHDTVSWYQQALGQGPQFIFQYYEEEERQRGNFPDRFSGHQFPNYSSELNVNALLLGDSALYLCASSPGTGGPYGYTFGSGTRLTVV.